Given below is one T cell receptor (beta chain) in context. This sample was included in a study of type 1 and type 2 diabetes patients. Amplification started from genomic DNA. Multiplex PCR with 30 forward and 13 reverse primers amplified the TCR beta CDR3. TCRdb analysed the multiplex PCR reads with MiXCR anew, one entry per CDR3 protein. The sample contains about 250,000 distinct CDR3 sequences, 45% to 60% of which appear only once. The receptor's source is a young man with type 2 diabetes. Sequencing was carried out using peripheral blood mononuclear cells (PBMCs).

In DNA form, the CDR3 reads TGTGCCAGCAGCTTGAGTCAGTTCCTACAAGAGACCCAGTACTTC. It yields the protein CASSLSQFLQETQYF. The chain links TRBV7-9 to TRBJ2-5; D unclear. CDR1 is SEHNR and CDR2 is FQNEAQ in the germline V gene (reference sequence). There are 15 residues in the CDR3. V gave up 3 bases and J gave up 2 bases, with 13 bases separating them.